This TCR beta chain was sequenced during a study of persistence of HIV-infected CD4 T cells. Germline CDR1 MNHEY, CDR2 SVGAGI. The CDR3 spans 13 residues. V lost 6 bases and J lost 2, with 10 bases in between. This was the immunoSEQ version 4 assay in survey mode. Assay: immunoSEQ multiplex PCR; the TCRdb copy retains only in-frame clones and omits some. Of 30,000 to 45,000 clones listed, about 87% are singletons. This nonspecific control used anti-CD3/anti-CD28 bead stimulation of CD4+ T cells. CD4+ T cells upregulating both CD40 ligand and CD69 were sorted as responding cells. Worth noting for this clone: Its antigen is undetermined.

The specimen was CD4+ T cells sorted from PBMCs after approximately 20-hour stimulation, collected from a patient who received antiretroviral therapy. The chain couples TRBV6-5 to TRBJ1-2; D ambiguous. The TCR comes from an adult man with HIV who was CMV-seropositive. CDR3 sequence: CASRPSYNYGYTF. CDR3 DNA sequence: TGTGCCAGCAGGCCTTCGTACAACTATGGCTACACCTTC.